Presented here are 20 T cell receptor beta chains from one specimen sequenced in a study of neurological immune-mediated disorders. Each CDR3 protein is one row after TCRdb ran MiXCR on the 5' RACE reads. The table lists around 31,000 distinct CDR3 sequences, about 4.1% of them singletons. Sequenced material: CD4+ T cells from blood. The receptors shown here come from a woman between 35 and 50 years old in good health.

The sample holds many counts of this clonotype. The chain employs TRBV4-1 and TRBJ2-3, with D possibly TRBD2 on 6 matching bases. Trimming left V 4 bases short and J 5 bases short, with 13 bases between. CDR3 length: 14 amino acids. The germline V gene has CDR1 MGHRA and CDR2 YSYEKL. In DNA, the CDR3 is TGCGCCAGCAGCCGCGCGACTAGGGGAGATACGCAGTATTTT. Amino acid sequence: CASSRATRGDTQYF.

This clonotype was observed at least ten times. CDR3 nucleotides: TGTGCCAGCAGGTCCGGGGGGCCTGTGTACGAGCAGTACTTC. Its translation is CASRSGGPVYEQYF. The V and J genes are TRBV7-2 and TRBJ2-7; the D gene is possibly TRBD2 (7 bases). Germline CDR1 and CDR2: SGHTA and FQGNSA. The CDR3 extends over 14 amino acids. The ends were cut back, 6 bases at V and 4 bases at J, with 16 bases in the middle.

This clonotype was seen repeatedly, ten times or more. The chain is built from TRBV20-1 and TRBJ1-2; D may be TRBD1 (6 bases). This CDR3 is built from 13 residues. Trimming took off 1 base at V and 0 bases at J, with 6 bases between the two ends. CDR1 is DFQATT and CDR2 is SNEGSKA in the germline V gene (reference sequence). The CDR3 region is CSARGTANYGYTF. The CDR3 DNA is TGCAGTGCTAGAGGGACAGCTAACTATGGCTACACCTTC.

This clonotype was counted at least ten times. The rearrangement uses TRBV20-1 and TRBJ2-2; a weak D match, TRBD2 (6 bases). V was shortened by 5 bases and J by 3 bases, with 10 bases between the two germline ends. Germline V gene sequence: CDR1 DFQATT, CDR2 SNEGSKA (reference sequence). The length of the CDR3 is 13 residues. The CDR3 DNA is TGCAGTGCTTCCGGACTATACACCGGGGAGCTGTTTTTT. Translation: CSASGLYTGELFF.

This clonotype was counted ten times or more. V is TRBV5-6 and J is TRBJ2-1, with 11 bases lining up with TRBD2. CDR1 and CDR2 (germline): SGHDT, YYEEEE. The CDR3 length is 16 residues. V lost 2 bases to trimming and J lost 8 bases; unmatched junction nucleotides: 9. The CDR3 reads CASSLLAGGFMDEQFF. DNA for the CDR3: TGTGCCAGCAGCTTATTAGCGGGAGGGTTTATGGATGAGCAGTTCTTC.

This clonotype was counted many times. The chain joins TRBV7-9 to TRBJ2-5; weak D call: TRBD1 (5 bases). The CDR3 has 15 residues. The germline V and J ends were trimmed by 3 bases and 5 bases, with 16 bases remaining between them. CDR1 and CDR2 (germline): SEHNR, FQNEAQ (reference sequence). The CDR3, as DNA: TGTGCCAGCAGCTTGGAAGGGGTGCCTAGGGAGACCCAGTACTTC. Its protein is CASSLEGVPRETQYF.

This clonotype was seen many times. The J gene is TRBJ2-7, the V gene TRBV29-1, with D tentatively TRBD1 or TRBD2 (5 bases each). This CDR3 comprises 14 residues. Trimming left V 5 bases short and J 0 bases short, with 14 bases between. From germline, CDR1 is SQVTM and CDR2 ANQGSEA. CDR3: CSVLLAGTSYEQYF. CDR3 bases: TGCAGCGTTCTGTTGGCAGGGACCTCCTACGAGCAGTACTTC.

This clonotype was detected many times. The CDR3 DNA reads TGTGCCAGCTCACCACCCTCCCGTGATGGCTACACCTTC. It specifies CASSPPSRDGYTF. The rearrangement links TRBV18 to TRBJ1-2; D is uncertain. Germline-derived CDR1 and CDR2 are KGHSH and LQKENI. There are 13 residues in the CDR3. Trimming cost V 0 bases and J 6 bases, with 8 bases left between them.

There are many counts of this clonotype. The CDR3 loop reads CASSQGWASSGNTIYF. Written as DNA, the CDR3 is TGTGCCAGCAGCCAAGGATGGGCGAGCTCTGGAAACACCATATATTTT. This chain joins TRBV4-2 and TRBJ1-3, with no clear D. The CDR3 is 16 amino acids. Germline loops: CDR1 LGHNA, CDR2 YNFKEQ. The V end was cut by 1 base, the J end by 0 bases, with 10 bases between.

This clonotype was seen at least ten times. This chain links TRBV9 with TRBJ2-1, with D possibly being TRBD2 (6 bases). CDR1 SGDLS and CDR2 YYNGEE come from the germline V gene. V lost 4 bases and J 1 base, leaving 12 bases between the germline ends. CDR3 size: 15 residues. CDR3 region: CASSPRRASYNEQFF. CDR3 nucleotide sequence: TGTGCCAGCAGCCCTAGGAGGGCATCCTACAATGAGCAGTTCTTC.

This clonotype was found many times. This chain uses TRBV7-2 with TRBJ2-2; weak D call: TRBD2 (5 bases). Germline values: CDR1 SGHTA, CDR2 FQGNSA. The CDR3 extends over 15 amino acids. Trimming removed 5 bases at V and 7 bases at J, with 17 bases between. CDR3 bases: TGTGCCAGCAGCCACCGGGCACTGAGGGACGGGGAGCTGTTTTTT. Protein product: CASSHRALRDGELFF.

This clonotype has a count of ten or more. This chain uses TRBV7-9 with TRBJ2-1; a weak D match, TRBD2 (5 bases). CDR1 and CDR2 (germline): SEHNR, FQNEAQ (reference sequence). The CDR3 totals 14 residues. Deletions cut 3 bases from V and 5 bases from J, with 11 bases between. In DNA form, the CDR3 reads TGTGCCAGCAGCTTCTCGGGGAAGAACAATGAGCAGTTCTTC. It is translated as CASSFSGKNNEQFF.

This clonotype was picked up many times. The V and J genes are TRBV3-1 and TRBJ2-7, with TRBD2 matching 7 bases. The CDR3 length is 15 residues. CDR1 is LGHDT and CDR2 is YNNKEL in the germline V gene (reference sequence). Losses at the gene ends were 3 bases for V and 0 bases for J; bases not matched to a gene: 5. Here the CDR3 reads CASSQRWGGSYEQYF. CDR3 nucleotide sequence: TGTGCCAGCAGCCAGAGATGGGGGGGCTCCTACGAGCAGTACTTC.

This clonotype was counted ten times or more. The CDR3 coding sequence is TGTGCCAGCAGTTCAGGTTGGGGCCAAGAGACCCAGTACTTC. It yields the protein CASSSGWGQETQYF. The V call is TRBV28, the J call TRBJ2-5, with unresolved D. The CDR3 runs 14 residues. Germline CDR1 and CDR2: MDHEN and SYDVKM. V shed 4 bases and J shed 1 base, with 10 bases lying between them.

This clonotype was counted at least ten times. The rearrangement uses TRBV7-9 and TRBJ2-1; D unclear. Germline CDR1 and CDR2: SEHNR and FQNEAQ (reference sequence). The CDR3 consists of 10 residues. Trimming removed 0 bases from V and 10 bases from J, with 1 base in between. CDR3 region: CASSLAEQFF. In DNA, the CDR3 is TGTGCCAGCAGCTTAGCGGAGCAGTTCTTC.

This clonotype was counted only a few times. The gene calls are TRBV12-3 or TRBV12-4 and TRBJ2-1; D call uncertain. Trimming left V 6 bases short and J 9 bases short, with 15 bases between. CDR3 length equals 13 residues. The CDR3 DNA reads as TGTGCCAGCAGCCGTGGAGAGGCCCGTGAGCAGTTCTTC. It translates to CASSRGEAREQFF.

This clonotype occurred many times. The chain links TRBV20-1 to TRBJ2-3; tentative D call: TRBD2 (6 bases). CDR1 is DFQATT and CDR2 is SNEGSKA in the germline V gene (reference sequence). The CDR3 consists of 13 residues. Trimming removed 5 bases from V and 3 bases from J, with 12 bases in between. CDR3 protein: CSAPLAGTDTQYF. For the CDR3, the DNA is TGCAGTGCTCCACTGGCGGGAACAGATACGCAGTATTTT.

This clonotype was seen repeatedly, ten times or more. The chain carries TRBV20-1 and TRBJ1-6, with 7 positions matching TRBD1. The V and J ends lost 4 bases and 10 bases, in that order; junction bases with no gene match: 10. Germline V gene lookup returns CDR1 DFQATT and CDR2 SNEGSKA (reference sequence). The CDR3 extends over 14 amino acids. CDR3 DNA sequence: TGCAGTGCTACTCGACAGGGAGTAGGGTCACCCCTCCACTTT. This gives the protein CSATRQGVGSPLHF.

In this sample, this clonotype turned up many times. Mismatch with germline at one junction end may stem from a read error. The genes are TRBV6-6 and TRBJ2-2; no firm D call. Germline V gene sequence: CDR1 MNHNY, CDR2 SVGAGI (reference sequence). This CDR3 has 13 residues. The CDR3 spells CVSSPIQTGELFF. The CDR3 DNA follows: TGTGTCAGCAGCCCCATCCAGACCGGGGAGCTGTTTTTT.

This clonotype was found many times. The V call is TRBV5-1, the J call TRBJ2-5, with D unresolved. Germline V CDR1 and CDR2: SGHRS, YFSETQ. With 5 bases removed from V and 4 bases from J, the gap between germline ends came to 18 bases. The CDR3 covers 15 residues. The CDR3 DNA follows: TGCGCCAGCAGAGTAGCTAGAGAACGGCGAGAGACCCAGTACTTC. Its protein is CASRVARERRETQYF.